This passage covers 10 T cell receptor beta chains from one sample sequenced in a study of T cell responses to AZD1222 COVID-19 vaccine. Sequencing was performed with immunoSEQ multiplex PCR; in TCRdb, only in-frame clones are kept and a portion is missing. Seen here are more than 150,000 clones, about 89% observed once, and the top ten hold roughly 9.7%. Material: peripheral blood, obtained 28 days after the second AZD1222 dose. The receptors were sampled from an adult who received the AZD1222 COVID-19 vaccine.

The V gene is TRBV6-2 or TRBV6-3, the J gene TRBJ1-2; unclear D gene. V lost 5 bases, J lost 4 bases, and 11 bases lay in between. The V gene's germline CDR1 is MNHEY and CDR2 SVGEGT. The CDR3 runs to 13 residues. This CDR3 is CASSPTGSYGYTF. The CDR3 DNA reads as TGTGCCAGCAGTCCCACGGGATCCTATGGCTACACCTTC.

The chain joins TRBV3-1 (or the pseudogene TRBV3-2) to TRBJ2-7; no clear D gene. The CDR3 consists of 12 residues. CDR1 and CDR2 from the germline V gene are LGHDT and YNNKEL (reference sequence). Trimming cost V 0 bases and J 6 bases, with 6 bases left between them. CDR3 sequence reads: CASSQDTGEQYF. The DNA of the CDR3 is TGTGCCAGCAGCCAAGATACCGGCGAGCAGTACTTC.

This chain uses TRBV3-1 (or the pseudogene TRBV3-2) with TRBJ1-3; 9 bases are shared with TRBD1. CDR1 is LGHDT, CDR2 YNNKEL, per germline (reference sequence). Trimming removed 0 bases from V and 0 bases from J; junction bases left unmatched: 9. CDR3 length: 19 amino acids. CDR3 sequence: CASSQDIGTGLRSGNTIYF. Here the CDR3 DNA reads TGTGCCAGCAGCCAAGATATTGGGACAGGGCTACGCTCTGGAAACACCATATATTTT.

J is TRBJ2-1 and V is TRBV19, with 9 bases lining up with TRBD2. This CDR3 is built from 14 residues. V was clipped by 2 bases and J by 7 bases; unmatched bases: 3. The V gene's germline CDR1 is LNHDA and CDR2 SQIVND (reference sequence). This CDR3 is CASSIRTSENEQFF. DNA for the CDR3: TGTGCCAGTAGTATAAGGACTAGCGAAAATGAGCAGTTCTTC. The variable domain in full, with the rest retrieved from reference TRBV19 and TRBJ2-1, is DGGITQSPKYLFRKEGQNVTLSCEQNLNHDAMYWYRQDPGQGLRLIYYSQIVNDFQKGDIAEGYSVSREKKESFPLTVTSAQKNPTAFYLCASSIRTSENEQFFGPGTRLTVL.

The chain links TRBV2 to TRBJ1-4; a weak D match, TRBD1 (6 bases). V was pared by 7 bases and J by 5 bases, with 11 bases between. CDR1 and CDR2 from the germline V gene are SNHLY and FYNNEI. The CDR3 is 13 amino acids. The CDR3 DNA reads as TGTGCCAGCAAGGACAGTTTGAATGAAAAACTGTTTTTT. Translated: CASKDSLNEKLFF.

The chain's CDR3 is CASSISSQGDSPLHF. CDR3 in DNA: TGTGCCAGCAGCATTAGCTCACAGGGTGATTCACCCCTCCACTTT. V gene TRBV7-2 combines with J gene TRBJ1-6; a weak D match, TRBD1 (6 bases). This CDR3 region has 15 residues. Germline V gene sequence: CDR1 SGHTA, CDR2 FQGNSA. V was shortened by 5 bases and J by 8 bases, with 16 bases between the two germline ends.

For the CDR3, the DNA is TGCAGCGTCGTGGGGACAGGGATATATGGCTACACCTTC. Translating gives CSVVGTGIYGYTF. The chain joins TRBV29-1 to TRBJ1-2; 9 bases are a match to TRBD1. The CDR3 extends over 13 amino acids. The ends lost 6 bases at V and 5 bases at J; junction bases unmatched: 7. Germline assignment: CDR1 SQVTM and CDR2 ANQGSEA.

The gene calls are TRBV5-4 and TRBJ2-1; D possibly corresponds to TRBD1 (7 bases). The CDR3 has 13 residues. Per germline, CDR1 SGHNT and CDR2 YYREEE (reference sequence). Trimming removed 1 base from V and 7 bases from J, with 9 bases in between. The CDR3 loop is CASSLQGGNEQFF. Written as DNA, the CDR3 is TGTGCCAGCAGCTTGCAGGGGGGTAATGAGCAGTTCTTC.

This clone was counted a few times. This rearrangement joins TRBV2 to TRBJ1-4; D is uncertain. This CDR3 contains 14 residues. The germline V gene encodes CDR1 SNHLY and CDR2 FYNNEI. Trimming removed 7 bases at V and 7 bases at J, with 16 bases between. The CDR3 DNA follows: TGTGCCAGCACCATTGGAGACATACTTGAAAAACTGTTTTTT. Protein product: CASTIGDILEKLFF.

The chain links TRBV7-9 to TRBJ2-7; TRBD1 matches at 10 bases. Germline assignment: CDR1 SEHNR and CDR2 FQNEAQ (reference sequence). The CDR3 has 15 amino acids. V was pared by 5 bases and J by 4 bases, with 8 bases of the junction left unmatched. The DNA of the CDR3 is TGTGCCAGCAGCCCTGGGACAGGGGTAAGGTACGAGCAGTACTTC. Protein sequence: CASSPGTGVRYEQYF.